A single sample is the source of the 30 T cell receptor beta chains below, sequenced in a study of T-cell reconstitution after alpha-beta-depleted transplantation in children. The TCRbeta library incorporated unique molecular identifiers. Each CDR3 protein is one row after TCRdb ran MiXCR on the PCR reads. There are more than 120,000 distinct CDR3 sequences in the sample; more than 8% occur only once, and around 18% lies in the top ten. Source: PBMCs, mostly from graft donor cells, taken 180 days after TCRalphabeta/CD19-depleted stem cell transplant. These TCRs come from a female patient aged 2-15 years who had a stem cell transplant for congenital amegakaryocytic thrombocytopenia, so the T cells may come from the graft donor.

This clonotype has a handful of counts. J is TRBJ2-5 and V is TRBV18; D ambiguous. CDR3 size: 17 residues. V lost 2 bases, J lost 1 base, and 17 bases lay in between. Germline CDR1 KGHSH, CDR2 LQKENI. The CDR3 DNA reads TGTGCCAGCTCACCATTTGGCCCCAGACTTATCCAAGAGACCCAGTACTTC. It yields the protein CASSPFGPRLIQETQYF.

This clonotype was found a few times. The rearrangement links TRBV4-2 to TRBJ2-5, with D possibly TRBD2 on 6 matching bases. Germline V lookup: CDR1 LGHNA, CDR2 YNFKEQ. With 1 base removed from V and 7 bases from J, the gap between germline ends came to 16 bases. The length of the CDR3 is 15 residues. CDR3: CASSQGELGGRTQYF. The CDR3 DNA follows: TGTGCCAGCAGCCAAGGAGAACTGGGGGGAAGGACCCAGTACTTC.

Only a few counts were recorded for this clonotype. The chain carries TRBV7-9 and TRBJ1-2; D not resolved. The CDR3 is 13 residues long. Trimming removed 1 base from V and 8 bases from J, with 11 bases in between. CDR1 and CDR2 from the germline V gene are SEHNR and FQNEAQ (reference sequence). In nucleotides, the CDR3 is TGTGCCAGCAGCTTAGGGTTGCCAGACGGCTACACCTTC. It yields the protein CASSLGLPDGYTF.

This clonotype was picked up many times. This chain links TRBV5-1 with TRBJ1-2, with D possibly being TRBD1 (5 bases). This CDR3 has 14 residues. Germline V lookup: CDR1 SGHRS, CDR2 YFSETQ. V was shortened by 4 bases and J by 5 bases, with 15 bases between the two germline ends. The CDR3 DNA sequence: TGCGCCAGCAGCATTGGAGGGACGGGGTATGGCTACACCTTC. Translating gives CASSIGGTGYGYTF.

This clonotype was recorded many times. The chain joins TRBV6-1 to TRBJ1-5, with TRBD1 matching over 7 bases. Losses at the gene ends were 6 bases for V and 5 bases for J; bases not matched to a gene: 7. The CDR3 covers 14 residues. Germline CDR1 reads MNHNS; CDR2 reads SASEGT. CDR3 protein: CASSRRQGDQPQHF. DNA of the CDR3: TGTGCCAGCAGCCGCAGACAGGGTGATCAGCCCCAGCATTTT.

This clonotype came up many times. CDR3 amino acids: CASSFIPPPGAKNIQYF. The CDR3 coding sequence is TGTGCCAGCAGTTTTATTCCTCCCCCGGGAGCCAAAAACATTCAGTACTTC. The chain uses TRBV28 and TRBJ2-4; D is unclear. There are 17 residues in the CDR3. V lost 3 bases and J 0 bases, leaving 15 bases between the germline ends. Per germline, CDR1 MDHEN and CDR2 SYDVKM.

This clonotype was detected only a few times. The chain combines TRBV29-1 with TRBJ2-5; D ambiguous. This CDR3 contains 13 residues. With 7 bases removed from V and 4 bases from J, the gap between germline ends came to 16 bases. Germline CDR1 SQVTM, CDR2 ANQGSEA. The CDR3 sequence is CSGGTASRETQYF. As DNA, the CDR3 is TGCAGCGGGGGAACAGCCAGTCGAGAGACCCAGTACTTC.

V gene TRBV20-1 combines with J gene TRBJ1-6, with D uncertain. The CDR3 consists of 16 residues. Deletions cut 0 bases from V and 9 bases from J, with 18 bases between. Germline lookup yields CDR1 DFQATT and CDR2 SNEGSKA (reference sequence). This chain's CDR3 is CSARDPGIVYGSPLHF. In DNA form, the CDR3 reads TGCAGTGCTAGAGATCCGGGAATCGTTTACGGTTCACCCCTCCACTTT.

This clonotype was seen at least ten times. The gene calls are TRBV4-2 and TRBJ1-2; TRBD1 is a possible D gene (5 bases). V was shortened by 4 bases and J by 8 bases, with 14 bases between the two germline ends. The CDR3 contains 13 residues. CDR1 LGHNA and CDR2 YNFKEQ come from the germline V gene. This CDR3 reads CASSPGGVGGYTF. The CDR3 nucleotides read TGTGCCAGCAGCCCTGGGGGGGTAGGCGGCTACACCTTC.

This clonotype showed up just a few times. The CDR3 bases are TGTGCCACCAGCAGAGTCAGGGCGTCCACCGGGGAGCTGTTTTTT. It yields the protein CATSRVRASTGELFF. The chain employs TRBV15 and TRBJ2-2, with D possibly being TRBD1 (5 bases). Looked up from germline, CDR1 is LNHNV and CDR2 is YYDKDF (reference sequence). The CDR3 is 15 residues long. Trimming left V 1 base short and J 4 bases short, with 10 bases between.

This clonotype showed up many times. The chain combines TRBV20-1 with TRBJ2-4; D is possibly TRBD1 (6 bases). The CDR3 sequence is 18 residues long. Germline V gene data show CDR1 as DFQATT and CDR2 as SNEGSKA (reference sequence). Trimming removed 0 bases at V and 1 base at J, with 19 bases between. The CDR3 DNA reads TGCAGTGCTAGAGACACCCACCCACCAGGGGAGGCCAAAAACATTCAGTACTTC. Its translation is CSARDTHPPGEAKNIQYF.

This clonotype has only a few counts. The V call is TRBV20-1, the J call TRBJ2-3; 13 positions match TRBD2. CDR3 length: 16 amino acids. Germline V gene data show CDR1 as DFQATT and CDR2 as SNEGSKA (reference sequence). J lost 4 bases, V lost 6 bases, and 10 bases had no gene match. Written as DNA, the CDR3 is TGCAGTGCAAAGACTAGCGGGAGGCTCCGGGCAGATACGCAGTATTTT. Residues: CSAKTSGRLRADTQYF.

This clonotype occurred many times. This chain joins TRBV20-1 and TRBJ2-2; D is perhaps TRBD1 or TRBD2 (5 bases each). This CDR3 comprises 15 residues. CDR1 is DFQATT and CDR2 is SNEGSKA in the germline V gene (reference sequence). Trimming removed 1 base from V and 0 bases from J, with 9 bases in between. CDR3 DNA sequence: TGCAGTGCTAGAGGGCGAGGGGCGAACACCGGGGAGCTGTTTTTT. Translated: CSARGRGANTGELFF.

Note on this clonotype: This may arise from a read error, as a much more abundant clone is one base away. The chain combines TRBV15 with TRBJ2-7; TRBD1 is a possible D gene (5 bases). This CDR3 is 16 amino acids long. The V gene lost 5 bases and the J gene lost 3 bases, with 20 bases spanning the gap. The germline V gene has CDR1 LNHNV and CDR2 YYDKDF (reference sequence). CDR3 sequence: CATSPLGARGFYEQYF. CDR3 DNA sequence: TGTGCCACCAGCCCCCTAGGGGCGCGAGGTTTCTACGAGCAGTACTTC.

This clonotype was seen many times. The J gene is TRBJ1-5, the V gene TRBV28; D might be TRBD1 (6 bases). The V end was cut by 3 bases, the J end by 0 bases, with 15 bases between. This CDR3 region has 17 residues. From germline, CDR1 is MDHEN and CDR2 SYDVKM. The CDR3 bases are TGTGCCAGCAGTTTCCCGTGGGACATTGATAGCAATCAGCCCCAGCATTTT. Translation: CASSFPWDIDSNQPQHF.

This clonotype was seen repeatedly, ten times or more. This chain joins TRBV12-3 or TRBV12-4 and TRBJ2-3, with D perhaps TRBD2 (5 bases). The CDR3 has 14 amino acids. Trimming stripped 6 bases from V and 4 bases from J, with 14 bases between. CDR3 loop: CASRELLGPDTQYF. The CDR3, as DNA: TGTGCCAGCAGAGAACTACTAGGACCAGATACGCAGTATTTT.

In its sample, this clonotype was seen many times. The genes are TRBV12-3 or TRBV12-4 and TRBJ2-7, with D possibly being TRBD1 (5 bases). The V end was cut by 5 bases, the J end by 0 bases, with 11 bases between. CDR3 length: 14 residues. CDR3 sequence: CASSPGFLSYEQYF. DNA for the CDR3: TGTGCCAGCAGTCCAGGGTTTCTCTCCTACGAGCAGTACTTC.

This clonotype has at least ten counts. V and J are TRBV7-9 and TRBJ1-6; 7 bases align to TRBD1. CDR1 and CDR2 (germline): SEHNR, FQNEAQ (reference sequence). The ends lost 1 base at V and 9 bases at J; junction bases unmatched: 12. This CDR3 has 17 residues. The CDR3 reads CASSLERDSEVGSPLHF. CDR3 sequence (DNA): TGTGCCAGCAGCTTAGAACGGGACAGTGAAGTCGGTTCACCCCTCCACTTT.

The CDR3 region is CASSQAGTDSYEQYF. CDR3 sequence (DNA): TGTGCCAGCAGCCAAGCCGGGACAGACTCCTACGAGCAGTACTTC. The genes are TRBV3-1 and TRBJ2-7, with 7 bases that match TRBD1. Germline V gene lookup returns CDR1 LGHDT and CDR2 YNNKEL (reference sequence). Unmatched junction bases numbered 3, after V lost 1 base and J lost 0 bases. The CDR3 spans 15 residues.

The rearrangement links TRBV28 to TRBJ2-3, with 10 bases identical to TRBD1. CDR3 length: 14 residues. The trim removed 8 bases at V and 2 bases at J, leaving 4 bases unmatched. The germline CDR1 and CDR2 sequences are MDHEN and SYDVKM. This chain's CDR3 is CASEDRGVTDTQYF. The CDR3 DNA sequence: TGTGCCAGCGAGGACAGGGGGGTCACAGATACGCAGTATTTT.

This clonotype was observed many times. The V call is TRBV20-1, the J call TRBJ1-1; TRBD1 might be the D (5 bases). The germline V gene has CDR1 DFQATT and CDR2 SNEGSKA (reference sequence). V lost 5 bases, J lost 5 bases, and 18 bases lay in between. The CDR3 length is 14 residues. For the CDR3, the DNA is TGCAGTGCTCGGACCATGGACATGGGAACTGAAGCTTTCTTT. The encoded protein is CSARTMDMGTEAFF.

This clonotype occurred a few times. CDR3 nucleotide sequence: TGTGCCACCAGTGATGGACTGGGACAGGGGGCCTACGAGCAGTACTTC. Protein sequence: CATSDGLGQGAYEQYF. The V and J genes are TRBV24-1 and TRBJ2-7, with 11 nucleotides matching TRBD1. The CDR3 runs to 16 residues. CDR1 KGHDR and CDR2 SFDVKD come from the germline V gene. Trimming at V came to 3 bases and at J to 2 bases, leaving 5 bases not matched to a gene.

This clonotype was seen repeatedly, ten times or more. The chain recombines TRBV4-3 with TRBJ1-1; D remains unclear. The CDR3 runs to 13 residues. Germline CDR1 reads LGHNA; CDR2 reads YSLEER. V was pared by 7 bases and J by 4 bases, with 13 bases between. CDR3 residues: CASTTIMGTEAFF. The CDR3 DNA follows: TGCGCCAGCACGACAATTATGGGCACTGAAGCTTTCTTT.

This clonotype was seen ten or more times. The CDR3 is CAWSAGFEQYF. In DNA, the CDR3 is TGTGCCTGGAGTGCCGGGTTCGAGCAGTACTTC. The chain recombines TRBV30 with TRBJ2-7, with D unclear. The CDR3 spans 11 residues. V dropped 1 base and J dropped 6 bases, with 7 bases sitting between them. Germline CDR1 reads GTSNPN; CDR2 reads SVGIG (reference sequence).

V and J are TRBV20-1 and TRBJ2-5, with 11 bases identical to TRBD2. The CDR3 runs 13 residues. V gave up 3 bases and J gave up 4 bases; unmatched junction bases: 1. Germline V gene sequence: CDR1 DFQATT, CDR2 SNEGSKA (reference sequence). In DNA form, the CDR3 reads TGCAGTGCTAGCCTAGCGGGGGGAGAGACCCAGTACTTC. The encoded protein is CSASLAGGETQYF.

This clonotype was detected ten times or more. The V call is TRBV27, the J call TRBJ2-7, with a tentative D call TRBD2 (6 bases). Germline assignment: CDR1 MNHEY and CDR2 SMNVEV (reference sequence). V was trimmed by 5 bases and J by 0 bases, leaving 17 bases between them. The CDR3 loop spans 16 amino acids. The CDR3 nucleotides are TGTGCCAGCAGTCCTATTCCAGGAGGGGCCTCCTACGAGCAGTACTTC. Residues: CASSPIPGGASYEQYF.

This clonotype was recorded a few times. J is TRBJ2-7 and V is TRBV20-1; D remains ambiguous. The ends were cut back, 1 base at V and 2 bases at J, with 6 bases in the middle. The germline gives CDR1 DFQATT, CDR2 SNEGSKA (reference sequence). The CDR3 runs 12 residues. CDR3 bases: TGCAGTGCTAGAGTAGGGACCTACGAGCAGTACTTC. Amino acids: CSARVGTYEQYF.

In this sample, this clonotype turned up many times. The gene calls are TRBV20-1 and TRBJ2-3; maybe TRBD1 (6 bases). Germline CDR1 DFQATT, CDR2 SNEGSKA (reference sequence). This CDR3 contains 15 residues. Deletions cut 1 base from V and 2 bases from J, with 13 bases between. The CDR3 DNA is TGCAGTGCTAGAGGTCCGTGGGGGCCCACAGATACGCAGTATTTT. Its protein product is CSARGPWGPTDTQYF.

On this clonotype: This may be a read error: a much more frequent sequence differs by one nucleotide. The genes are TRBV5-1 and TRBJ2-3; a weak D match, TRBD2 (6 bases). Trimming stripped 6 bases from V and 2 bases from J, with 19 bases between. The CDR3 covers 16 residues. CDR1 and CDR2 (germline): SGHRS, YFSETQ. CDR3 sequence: CASNQKVEGSTDTQYF. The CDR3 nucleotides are TGCGCCAGCAACCAAAAGGTGGAGGGGTCCACAGATACGCAGTATTTT.

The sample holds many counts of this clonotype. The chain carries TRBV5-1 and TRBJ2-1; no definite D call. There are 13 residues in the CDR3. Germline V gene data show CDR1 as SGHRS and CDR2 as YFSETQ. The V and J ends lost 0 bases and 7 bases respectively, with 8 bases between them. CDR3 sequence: CASSLGMGNEQFF. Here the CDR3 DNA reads TGCGCCAGCAGCTTGGGAATGGGGAATGAGCAGTTCTTC. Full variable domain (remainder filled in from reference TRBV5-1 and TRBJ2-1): KAGVTQTPRYLIKTRGQQVTLSCSPISGHRSVSWYQQTPGQGLQFLFEYFSETQRNKGNFPGRFSGRQFSNSRSEMNVSTLELGDSALYLCASSLGMGNEQFFGPGTRLTVL.